The T cell receptor beta chain described here comes from a study of blood T cell repertoires in COVID-19. Study information: PBMCs, B-cell-depleted T cells, or T cells provided the cDNA or gDNA that made up the material.

This CDR3 spans 13 amino acids. V was trimmed by 6 bases and J by 8 bases, leaving 13 bases between them. In this sample, this clone turned up a few times. Participant-reported clinical history was the basis for cohort assignment. Up to 2 weeks before entering the study, exposed participants had met a COVID-19 case. The assay was immunoSEQ multiplex PCR, and TCRdb's table has in-frame clones only and misses some. Counted here are roughly 250,000 clones, about four fifths occurring once; the ten biggest clones make up about 3.9%. The chain has TRBV12-3 or TRBV12-4 and TRBJ2-2, with a possible D match to TRBD1 (6 bases). The origin of this receptor is a woman aged 40 to 55 who had been exposed to COVID-19. The source material was PBMCs or T cells enriched from blood (not recorded which). CDR3 in amino acids: CASRLQQGGELFF. The CDR3 DNA follows: TGTGCCAGCAGACTTCAACAGGGAGGGGAGCTGTTTTTT.